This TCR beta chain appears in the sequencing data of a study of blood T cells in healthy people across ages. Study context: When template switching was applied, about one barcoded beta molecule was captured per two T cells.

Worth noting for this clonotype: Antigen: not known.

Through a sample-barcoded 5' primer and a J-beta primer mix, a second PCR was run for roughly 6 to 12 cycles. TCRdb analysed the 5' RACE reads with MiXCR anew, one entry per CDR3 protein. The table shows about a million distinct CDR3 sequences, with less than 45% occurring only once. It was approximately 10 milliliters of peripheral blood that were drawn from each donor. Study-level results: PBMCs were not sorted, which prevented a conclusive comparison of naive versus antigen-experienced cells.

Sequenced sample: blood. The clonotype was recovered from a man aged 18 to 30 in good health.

The CDR3 sequence: CASSLWTEFYGYTF. In DNA, the CDR3 is TGTGCCAGCAGCTTATGGACCGAATTCTATGGCTACACCTTC. The genes are TRBV7-2 and TRBJ1-2; D is unresolved. CDR1 is SGHTA, CDR2 FQGNSA, per germline. Deletions cut 2 bases from V and 4 bases from J, with 11 bases between. The CDR3 spans 14 residues.